The 30 T cell receptor beta chains presented below share a single source sample, sequenced in a study of T cells in Graves' hyperthyroidism and ophthalmopathy. The investigators amplified TCR beta CDR3 regions from RNA transcripts. First-round RT-PCR with HTBI primers amplified the TCR CDR3 region. TCRdb independently ran MiXCR on the multiplex PCR reads; one entry per CDR3 protein. The sample has around 250,000 distinct CDR3 sequences, 14% to 15% seen once; the top ten hold about an eighth. The sequencing input was blood. The origin of the receptors is a woman in her 40s with Graves' hyperthyroidism that later progressed to Graves' ophthalmopathy.

In this sample, this clonotype turned up many times. J is TRBJ2-3 and V is TRBV5-6, with 13 bases identical to TRBD2. Germline trimming cut 4 bases from V and 5 bases from J; bases unmatched to any gene: 7. CDR1 is SGHDT and CDR2 is YYEEEE in the germline V gene. This CDR3 spans 16 amino acids. The CDR3 here is CASSPGTSGIQDTQYF. DNA for the CDR3: TGTGCCAGCAGCCCTGGGACTAGCGGGATCCAAGATACGCAGTATTTT.

This clonotype was seen many times. This chain joins TRBV7-6 and TRBJ2-3; D is tentatively TRBD1 or TRBD2 (5 bases each). Trimming pared 2 bases from V and 2 bases from J, leaving 11 bases between. This CDR3 is built from 15 residues. The V gene's germline CDR1 is SGHVS and CDR2 FNYEAQ. The DNA for the CDR3 is TGTGCCAGCAGCTTAATCGGGGCACTCACAGATACGCAGTATTTT. As protein: CASSLIGALTDTQYF.

This clonotype was seen repeatedly, ten times or more. This chain links TRBV11-2 with TRBJ2-4, with 7 bases identical to TRBD2. CDR1 is SGHAT, CDR2 FQNNGV, per germline. V lost 2 bases to trimming and J lost 0 bases; unmatched junction nucleotides: 10. CDR3 length: 18 residues. The CDR3: CASSLMLPSGLAKNIQYF. The CDR3 nucleotides are TGTGCCAGCAGCTTAATGTTGCCTAGCGGTCTAGCCAAAAACATTCAGTACTTC. Complete variable domain (other parts from reference TRBV11-2 and TRBJ2-4): EAGVAQSPRYKIIEKRQSVAFWCNPISGHATLYWYQQILGQGPKLLIQFQNNGVVDDSQLPKDRFSAERLKGVDSTLKIQPAKLEDSAVYLCASSLMLPSGLAKNIQYFGAGTRLSVL.

This clonotype was counted at least ten times. The CDR3 sequence: CASSPGVSNEKLFF. The CDR3 DNA is TGTGCCAGCAGCCCGGGGGTCTCTAATGAAAAACTGTTTTTT. V is TRBV13 and J is TRBJ1-4; a possible D gene is TRBD1 (5 bases). Germline V gene data show CDR1 as PRHDT and CDR2 as FYEKMQ (reference sequence). This CDR3 region has 14 residues. V dropped 5 bases and J dropped 3 bases, with 10 bases sitting between them. Full variable domain (rest looked up from reference TRBV13 and TRBJ1-4): AAGVIQSPRHLIKEKRETATLKCYPIPRHDTVYWYQQGPGQDPQFLISFYEKMQSDKGSIPDRFSAQQFSDYHSELNMSSLELGDSALYFCASSPGVSNEKLFFGSGTQLSVL.

This chain joins TRBV4-1 and TRBJ2-7, with TRBD2 identical over 7 bases. Germline loops: CDR1 MGHRA, CDR2 YSYEKL. The junction had 7 bases not matched to a gene; V was cut back by 0 bases and J by 5 bases. There are 15 residues in the CDR3. The CDR3 sequence: CASSQEAGRVDEQYF. The CDR3, as DNA: TGCGCCAGCAGCCAAGAAGCGGGACGGGTAGACGAGCAGTACTTC.

This clonotype was counted only a few times. This sequence joins TRBV9 and TRBJ2-1, with TRBD1 matching over 8 bases. CDR3 length: 16 amino acids. Germline CDR1 reads SGDLS; CDR2 reads YYNGEE. Trimming at V came to 3 bases and at J to 4 bases, leaving 9 bases not matched to a gene. The CDR3 sequence is CASSAKGQGVYNEQFF. In nucleotides, the CDR3 is TGTGCCAGCAGCGCGAAAGGACAGGGTGTGTACAATGAGCAGTTCTTC.

This clonotype was picked up many times. This chain joins TRBV28 and TRBJ1-1; D is undetermined. V lost 2 bases and J 0 bases, leaving 7 bases between the germline ends. CDR3 length: 14 amino acids. Germline CDR1 MDHEN, CDR2 SYDVKM. Here the CDR3 reads CASSLLLLNTEAFF. In DNA, the CDR3 is TGTGCCAGCAGTTTACTTTTACTGAACACTGAAGCTTTCTTT.

This clonotype has a count of ten or more. J is TRBJ2-5 and V is TRBV30, with D perhaps TRBD1 or TRBD2 (7 bases each). Germline V gene data show CDR1 as GTSNPN and CDR2 as SVGIG (reference sequence). This CDR3 region has 13 residues. V was pared by 6 bases and J by 4 bases, with 15 bases between. The CDR3 DNA reads TGTGCCTGCCAGGGAGGGGGCCTAGAGACCCAGTACTTC. Residues: CACQGGGLETQYF.

In nucleotides, the CDR3 is TGTGCCAGCAGTCATCCATGGACTAGCGGAATCTACAATGAGCAGTTCTTC. It specifies CASSHPWTSGIYNEQFF. The J gene is TRBJ2-1, the V gene TRBV6-1, with 10 bases fitting TRBD2. Germline trimming cut 5 bases from V and 3 bases from J; bases unmatched to any gene: 10. Germline assignment: CDR1 MNHNS and CDR2 SASEGT. This CDR3 spans 17 amino acids.

This clonotype was found many times. The chain couples TRBV2 to TRBJ2-7; maybe TRBD1 (5 bases). This CDR3 contains 13 residues. Germline V gives CDR1 SNHLY, CDR2 FYNNEI. V lost 8 bases to trimming and J lost 2 bases, with 13 bases between them. The CDR3 loop is CASWGSRPYEQYF. CDR3 nucleotides: TGTGCCAGCTGGGGCAGCCGACCCTACGAGCAGTACTTC. Looking up the rest from reference TRBV2 and TRBJ2-7 gives the full variable domain: EPEVTQTPSHQVTQMGQEVILRCVPISNHLYFYWYRQILGQKVEFLVSFYNNEISEKSEIFDDQFSVERPDGSNFTLKIRSTKLEDSAMYFCASWGSRPYEQYFGPGTRLTVT.

J is TRBJ2-7 and V is TRBV2; D is unclear. Germline CDR1 reads SNHLY; CDR2 reads FYNNEI. Between the trimmed V and J ends, which lost 8 bases and 0 bases, there was a span of 5 bases. The CDR3 is 11 amino acids. In DNA form, the CDR3 reads TGTGCCAGCGCCGACTCCTACGAGCAGTACTTC. Residues: CASADSYEQYF.

The chain employs TRBV11-2 and TRBJ2-7; 10 bases align to TRBD2. The CDR3 has 17 amino acids. The ends lost 1 base at V and 2 bases at J; junction bases unmatched: 8. The germline V gene encodes CDR1 SGHAT and CDR2 FQNNGV. The CDR3 nucleotides are TGTGCCAGCAGCTTAGTACGCAGCGGGAGGGTCGCCTACGAGCAGTACTTC. Its translation: CASSLVRSGRVAYEQYF. Full variable domain (missing parts from reference TRBV11-2 and TRBJ2-7): EAGVAQSPRYKIIEKRQSVAFWCNPISGHATLYWYQQILGQGPKLLIQFQNNGVVDDSQLPKDRFSAERLKGVDSTLKIQPAKLEDSAVYLCASSLVRSGRVAYEQYFGPGTRLTVT.

This clonotype was detected many times. V and J are TRBV19 and TRBJ1-5; 7 nucleotides match TRBD1. V was clipped by 2 bases and J by 2 bases; unmatched bases: 6. Germline lookup yields CDR1 LNHDA and CDR2 SQIVND (reference sequence). The CDR3 runs to 16 residues. Here the CDR3 reads CASSILTGSGNQPQHF. CDR3 in DNA: TGTGCCAGTAGTATATTGACAGGGTCGGGCAATCAGCCCCAGCATTTT.

On this clonotype: A much larger clone lies one base from this, so it may be a read error. The rearrangement joins TRBV7-8 to TRBJ2-7, with TRBD2 matching 12 bases. Germline V gives CDR1 SGHVS, CDR2 FQNEAQ. The CDR3 has 16 amino acids. The CDR3 sequence: CASSPFRLAGVVEHYF. The CDR3 DNA reads TGTGCCAGCAGCCCCTTTCGACTAGCGGGAGTGGTTGAGCACTACTTC.

The table lists this clonotype with many counts. This rearrangement joins TRBV7-2 to TRBJ2-5; D is ambiguous. The V end was cut by 3 bases, the J end by 2 bases, with 19 bases between. The CDR3 sequence is 17 residues long. Per the germline V gene, CDR1 is SGHTA and CDR2 is FQGNSA. The CDR3 coding sequence is TGTGCCAGCAGCTTGGGTGTGGCCTATTATTCTCAAGAGACCCAGTACTTC. Its translation: CASSLGVAYYSQETQYF.

V gene TRBV7-2 combines with J gene TRBJ2-7; D is unclear. Germline CDR1 and CDR2: SGHTA and FQGNSA. V was trimmed by 1 base and J by 2 bases, leaving 12 bases between them. There are 15 residues in the CDR3. This CDR3 reads CASSLVAATPYEQYF. The CDR3 DNA follows: TGTGCCAGCAGCTTAGTGGCGGCTACACCCTACGAGCAGTACTTC.

This clonotype was found many times. The chain uses TRBV29-1 and TRBJ2-1; possible D gene TRBD2, 6 bases. V lost 6 bases to trimming and J lost 5 bases, with 17 bases between them. Per the germline V gene, CDR1 is SQVTM and CDR2 is ANQGSEA. This CDR3 comprises 14 residues. The CDR3 protein is CSVGVISGDNEQFF. The CDR3 DNA reads as TGCAGCGTGGGGGTAATTAGCGGAGACAATGAGCAGTTCTTC.

Worth noting for this clonotype: The junction does not match germline at one end; this may be a read error. This sequence joins TRBV28 and TRBJ2-6; the D gene could be TRBD1 or TRBD2 (5 bases each). The CDR3 runs 17 residues. Germline V CDR1 and CDR2: MDHEN, SYDVKM. The CDR3: CASSFGQGLSGANDLTF. The CDR3 coding sequence is TGTGCCAGCAGTTTCGGACAAGGACTCTCTGGGGCCAACGACCTGACTTTC.

This clonotype was seen at least ten times. The chain combines TRBV30 with TRBJ2-2, with TRBD2 matching over 13 bases. Germline V gene lookup returns CDR1 GTSNPN and CDR2 SVGIG (reference sequence). V trimming: 0 bases; J trimming: 5 bases; junction bases outside the gene matches: 12. The CDR3 runs to 19 residues. CDR3 in DNA: TGTGCCTGGAGTGTACGGACTAGCGGGAGTTTGAAGTGGACCGGGGAGCTGTTTTTT. Amino acids: CAWSVRTSGSLKWTGELFF.

This clonotype was observed many times. V is TRBV28 and J is TRBJ2-3, with 8 bases aligning to TRBD2. V shed 5 bases and J 6 bases; nucleotides not matched to a gene: 7. The CDR3 extends over 14 amino acids. Germline V gene lookup returns CDR1 MDHEN and CDR2 SYDVKM. The CDR3 loop is CASSNGLAYDTQYF. CDR3 coding DNA: TGTGCCAGCAGTAACGGACTAGCTTACGATACGCAGTATTTT. Looking up the rest from reference TRBV28 and TRBJ2-3 gives the full variable domain: DVKVTQSSRYLVKRTGEKVFLECVQDMDHENMFWYRQDPGLGLRLIYFSYDVKMKEKGDIPEGYSVSREKKERFSLILESASTNQTSMYLCASSNGLAYDTQYFGPGTRLTVL.

This clonotype showed up many times. The CDR3 DNA follows: TGTGCCAGCAGCTTAGCCGGTGGCGCGGGAGGGCCTACCGGGGAGCTGTTTTTT. This translates into CASSLAGGAGGPTGELFF. The chain joins TRBV7-9 to TRBJ2-2; 9 nucleotides agree with TRBD2. The CDR3 is 18 residues long. The V gene end was trimmed by 0 bases and the J gene end by 5 bases; junction bases not matched to a gene: 10. CDR1 SEHNR and CDR2 FQNEAQ come from the germline V gene (reference sequence).

This clonotype was detected ten times or more. This chain uses TRBV5-1 with TRBJ1-2; unclear D gene. CDR1 is SGHRS, CDR2 YFSETQ, per germline. V lost 0 bases and J 6 bases, leaving 9 bases between the germline ends. CDR3 size: 13 residues. The CDR3 DNA follows: TGCGCCAGCAGCTTGGCGCAAGAGGATGGCTACACCTTC. Translated: CASSLAQEDGYTF.

On this clonotype: This may arise from a read error, as a much more abundant clone is one base away. The rearrangement links TRBV19 to TRBJ1-1; D unresolved. Germline CDR1 reads LNHDA; CDR2 reads SQIVND (reference sequence). The germline V and J ends were trimmed by 7 bases and 4 bases, with 22 bases remaining between them. The CDR3 is made up of 16 amino acids. CDR3 nucleotides: TGTGCCAGTACCACGATGTGGGGTTTTGGGAGCACTGAAGCTTTCTTT. Translating gives CASTTMWGFGSTEAFF.

The sample holds a few counts of this clonotype. V is TRBV7-6 and J is TRBJ2-3; D could derive from TRBD1 or TRBD2 (5 bases each). This CDR3 is 17 amino acids long. Trimming took off 2 bases at V and 3 bases at J, with 18 bases between the two ends. The germline CDR1 and CDR2 sequences are SGHVS and FNYEAQ. The CDR3 bases are TGTGCCAGCAGCTTACCCGGGACCCCCCGTGAAACAGATACGCAGTATTTT. This gives the protein CASSLPGTPRETDTQYF.

The sample holds many counts of this clonotype. The CDR3 is CASSLTGQENYGYTF. As DNA, the CDR3 is TGTGCCAGCAGCTTAACGGGACAGGAAAACTATGGCTACACCTTC. This sequence joins TRBV7-9 and TRBJ1-2; 8 bases are a match to TRBD1. Germline V gene data show CDR1 as SEHNR and CDR2 as FQNEAQ (reference sequence). V dropped 2 bases and J dropped 2; count of bases not matched to a gene: 4. The CDR3 has 15 amino acids.

This clonotype was counted many times. The rearrangement joins TRBV5-5 to TRBJ2-4; 12 bases line up with TRBD2. This CDR3 contains 18 residues. J gave up 0 bases and V 3 bases, and 7 bases lay outside the gene matches. From germline, CDR1 is SGHKS and CDR2 YYEKEE (reference sequence). As DNA, the CDR3 is TGTGCCAGCAGCTCGGGACTAGCGGGCCTCCTAGCCAAAAACATTCAGTACTTC. Encoded protein: CASSSGLAGLLAKNIQYF.

At least ten counts were recorded for this clonotype. This chain uses TRBV12-3 or TRBV12-4 with TRBJ2-7, with D possibly TRBD1 on 5 matching bases. With 3 bases removed from V and 6 bases from J, the gap between germline ends came to 9 bases. The CDR3 runs 12 residues. The CDR3 region has the DNA TGTGCCAGCAGTTTCCTCCAGGGCGAGCAGTACTTC. Translated, it gives CASSFLQGEQYF.

This clonotype appeared many times. The chain uses TRBV4-1 and TRBJ2-3; D not certain. V dropped 4 bases and J dropped 3 bases, with 8 bases sitting between them. This CDR3 contains 13 residues. CDR1 and CDR2 from the germline V gene are MGHRA and YSYEKL. The CDR3 loop reads CASSRLGTDTQYF. In DNA form, the CDR3 reads TGCGCCAGCAGCCGCTTGGGGACAGATACGCAGTATTTT.

In this sample, this clonotype turned up a few times. This chain joins TRBV28 and TRBJ1-5, with D uncertain. Germline V CDR1 and CDR2: MDHEN, SYDVKM. The length of the CDR3 is 14 residues. Trimming took 3 bases from V and 2 from J, leaving 8 bases between them. CDR3: CASSFRLGNQPQHF. The DNA for the CDR3 is TGTGCCAGCAGTTTCAGGTTAGGCAATCAGCCCCAGCATTTT.

This clonotype appeared many times. The chain has TRBV12-3 or TRBV12-4 and TRBJ1-4; D gene uncertain. This CDR3 has 15 residues. Trimming shortened V by 3 bases and J by 1 base, and 9 bases separated the two germline ends. The CDR3 bases are TGTGCCAGCAGTTTTCAAGGGTTAACTAATGAAAAACTGTTTTTT. Amino acids: CASSFQGLTNEKLFF.